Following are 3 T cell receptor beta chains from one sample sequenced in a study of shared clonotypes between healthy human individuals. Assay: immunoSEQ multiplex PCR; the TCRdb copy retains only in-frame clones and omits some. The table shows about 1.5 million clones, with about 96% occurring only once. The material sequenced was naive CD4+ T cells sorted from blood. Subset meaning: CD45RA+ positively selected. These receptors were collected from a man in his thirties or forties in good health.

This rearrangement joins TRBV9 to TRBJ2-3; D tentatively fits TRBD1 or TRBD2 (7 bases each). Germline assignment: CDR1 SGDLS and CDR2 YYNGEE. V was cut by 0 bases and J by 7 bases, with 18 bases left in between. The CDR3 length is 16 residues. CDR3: CASSVGEGQRTYTQYF. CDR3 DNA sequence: TGTGCCAGCAGCGTAGGGGAGGGACAGCGGACATATACGCAGTATTTT.

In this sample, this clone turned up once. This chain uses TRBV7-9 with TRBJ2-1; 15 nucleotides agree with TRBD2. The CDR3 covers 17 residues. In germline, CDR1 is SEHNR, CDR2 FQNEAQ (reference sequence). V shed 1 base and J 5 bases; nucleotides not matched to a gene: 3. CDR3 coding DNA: TGTGCCAGCAGCTTAGGGGGACTAGCGGGAGGCCACAATGAGCAGTTCTTC. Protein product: CASSLGGLAGGHNEQFF.

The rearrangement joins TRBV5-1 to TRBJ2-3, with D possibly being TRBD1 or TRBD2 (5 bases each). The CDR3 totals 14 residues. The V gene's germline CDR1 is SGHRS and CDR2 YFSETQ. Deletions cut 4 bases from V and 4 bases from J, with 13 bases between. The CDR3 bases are TGCGCCAGCAGCACGGGACGCGTCGCAGATACGCAGTATTTT. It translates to CASSTGRVADTQYF.